A selection of T cell receptor beta chains follows, all from one sample in a study of molecular identifiers for immune sequencing clone quantification. TCRdb analysed the PCR reads with MiXCR anew, one entry per CDR3 protein. There are around 320,000 distinct CDR3 sequences in the sample; 24% occur only once, and about 0.74% lies in the top ten. Source material: naive CD8+ T cells from blood, with Jurkat cell RNA spiked in. These receptors were taken from a human donor in good health. Some libraries in this study had Jurkat cell RNA spiked in. The CDR3 runs from the conserved cysteine through the conserved F or W. A D gene is named only where the DNA matches it firmly. The size entry is marked missing in some rows and otherwise reads once, few, many or a size class.

cdr3_aa: CATNRAIRQPQHF
cdr3_nt: TGTGCCACCAACAGGGCGATTCGTCAGCCCCAGCATTTT
clone_size: .
d_call: .
v_call: TRBV19
j_call: TRBJ1-5

cdr3_aa: CASSPGRLQDTQYF
cdr3_nt: TGTGCCAGCAGTCCGGGTCGACTCCAAGATACGCAGTATTTT
clone_size: few
d_call: .
v_call: TRBV27
j_call: TRBJ2-3

cdr3_aa: CASSPLRQGSQPQHF
cdr3_nt: TGTGCCAGCAGCCCCTTAAGACAGGGAAGTCAGCCCCAGCATTTT
clone_size: many
d_call: TRBD1
v_call: TRBV28
j_call: TRBJ1-5

cdr3_aa: CSVEVYTEAFF
cdr3_nt: TGCAGCGTTGAAGTTTACACTGAAGCTTTCTTT
clone_size: many
d_call: .
v_call: TRBV29-1
j_call: TRBJ1-1

cdr3_aa: CASSLGVFGQIFQETQYF
cdr3_nt: TGTGCCAGCAGCTTAGGCGTTTTCGGACAGATATTCCAAGAGACCCAGTACTTC
clone_size: few
d_call: .
v_call: TRBV11-2
j_call: TRBJ2-5

cdr3_aa: CASSLGSGLVDTQYF
cdr3_nt: TGTGCCAGCAGTTTAGGGTCGGGACTAGTGGATACGCAGTATTTT
clone_size: few
d_call: TRBD2
v_call: TRBV27
j_call: TRBJ2-3

cdr3_aa: CSARPQGKNSYEQYF
cdr3_nt: TGCAGTGCTAGACCACAGGGAAAGAACTCCTACGAGCAGTACTTC
clone_size: .
d_call: .
v_call: TRBV20-1
j_call: TRBJ2-7

cdr3_aa: CASSPKDRGYEQYF
cdr3_nt: TGCGCCAGCAGCCCAAAGGACAGGGGGTACGAGCAGTACTTC
clone_size: few
d_call: TRBD1
v_call: TRBV4-1
j_call: TRBJ2-7

cdr3_aa: CASSSGRDGYYEQYF
cdr3_nt: TGTGCCAGCAGTTCCGGACGGGACGGTTACTACGAGCAGTACTTC
clone_size: few
d_call: .
v_call: TRBV27
j_call: TRBJ2-7

cdr3_aa: CASSETGINTGELFF
cdr3_nt: TGTGCCAGCAGCGAGACAGGGATTAACACCGGGGAGCTGTTTTTT
clone_size: once
d_call: TRBD1
v_call: TRBV7-9
j_call: TRBJ2-2

cdr3_aa: CATSDHGQGADTGELFF
cdr3_nt: TGTGCCACCAGTGATCACGGACAGGGGGCCGACACCGGGGAGCTGTTTTTT
clone_size: .
d_call: TRBD1
v_call: TRBV24-1
j_call: TRBJ2-2

cdr3_aa: CASSRGAGGGQETQYF
cdr3_nt: TGCGCCAGCAGCCGGGGGGCAGGGGGCGGTCAAGAGACCCAGTACTTC
clone_size: .
d_call: TRBD1
v_call: TRBV4-1
j_call: TRBJ2-5

cdr3_aa: CSARVTGQGGYEQYF
cdr3_nt: TGCAGTGCTAGAGTAACGGGACAGGGGGGATACGAGCAGTACTTC
clone_size: .
d_call: TRBD1
v_call: TRBV20-1
j_call: TRBJ2-7

cdr3_aa: CASSSRVSGSSYNEQFF
cdr3_nt: TGTGCCAGCAGTTCTCGGGTTAGCGGGAGCTCCTACAATGAGCAGTTCTTC
clone_size: few
d_call: TRBD2
v_call: TRBV12-3/TRBV12-4
j_call: TRBJ2-1

cdr3_aa: CASCEEREHYEQYF
cdr3_nt: TGTGCCAGCTGCGAGGAGCGGGAGCACTACGAGCAGTACTTC
clone_size: many
d_call: TRBD2
v_call: TRBV28
j_call: TRBJ2-7

cdr3_aa: CARRQGGRNPEAFF
cdr3_nt: TGTGCCCGCCGCCAAGGAGGGCGGAACCCTGAAGCTTTCTTT
clone_size: .
d_call: .
v_call: TRBV3-1
j_call: TRBJ1-1

cdr3_aa: CASSPRGLAGDTDTQYF
cdr3_nt: TGTGCCAGCAGCCCACGGGGACTAGCGGGAGACACAGATACGCAGTATTTT
clone_size: .
d_call: TRBD2
v_call: TRBV13
j_call: TRBJ2-3

cdr3_aa: CSASQGPAGELFF
cdr3_nt: TGCAGTGCTTCACAGGGGCCCGCCGGGGAGCTGTTTTTT
clone_size: .
d_call: TRBD1
v_call: TRBV20-1
j_call: TRBJ2-2

cdr3_aa: CASSQKNSEAFF
cdr3_nt: TGCGCCAGCAGCCAAAAAAACAGTGAAGCTTTCTTT
clone_size: many
d_call: .
v_call: TRBV4-1
j_call: TRBJ1-1

cdr3_aa: CASSSTPDREAFF
cdr3_nt: TGTGCCAGCAGTTCTACCCCCGACAGGGAAGCTTTCTTT
clone_size: many
d_call: .
v_call: TRBV28
j_call: TRBJ1-1

cdr3_aa: CATSLGGMGQPQHF
cdr3_nt: TGTGCCACCAGCCTGGGGGGTATGGGTCAGCCCCAGCATTTT
clone_size: few
d_call: .
v_call: TRBV24-1
j_call: TRBJ1-5

cdr3_aa: CASNNRVPPTDTQYF
cdr3_nt: TGTGCCAGCAATAACAGGGTTCCCCCCACAGATACGCAGTATTTT
clone_size: .
d_call: .
v_call: TRBV3-1
j_call: TRBJ2-3

cdr3_aa: CSARDGTGSHQPQHF
cdr3_nt: TGCAGTGCTAGAGATGGGACAGGGAGCCATCAGCCCCAGCATTTT
clone_size: .
d_call: TRBD1
v_call: TRBV20-1
j_call: TRBJ1-5

cdr3_aa: CASSQGTGAGANVLPF
cdr3_nt: TGCGCCAGCAGCCAAGGAACAGGGGCTGGGGCCAACGTCCTGCCTTTC
clone_size: .
d_call: TRBD1
v_call: TRBV4-3
j_call: TRBJ2-6

cdr3_aa: CASSHLSGGGTEAFF
cdr3_nt: TGTGCCAGCAGCCACCTTAGTGGGGGGGGGACTGAAGCTTTCTTT
clone_size: .
d_call: .
v_call: TRBV14
j_call: TRBJ1-1

cdr3_aa: CTSSPGLATNEQYF
cdr3_nt: TGTACCAGCAGCCCCGGACTAGCTACCAACGAGCAGTACTTC
clone_size: .
d_call: TRBD2
v_call: TRBV6-5
j_call: TRBJ2-7

cdr3_aa: CAWSVVGIGYTF
cdr3_nt: TGTGCCTGGAGTGTAGTAGGGATTGGCTACACCTTC
clone_size: many
d_call: .
v_call: TRBV30
j_call: TRBJ1-2

cdr3_aa: CASSLIAGPASYEQYF
cdr3_nt: TGTGCCAGCAGCTTAATCGCTGGGCCAGCCTCCTACGAGCAGTACTTC
clone_size: few
d_call: .
v_call: TRBV7-9
j_call: TRBJ2-7

cdr3_aa: CASSLPGAPKNIQYF
cdr3_nt: TGTGCCAGCAGCCTTCCGGGGGCTCCCAAAAACATTCAGTACTTC
clone_size: .
d_call: .
v_call: TRBV7-9
j_call: TRBJ2-4

cdr3_aa: CASRWLAGEGEQYF
cdr3_nt: TGTGCCAGCAGGTGGCTAGCGGGAGAGGGGGAGCAGTACTTC
clone_size: .
d_call: TRBD2
v_call: TRBV27
j_call: TRBJ2-7

cdr3_aa: CAVRGASRGANVLTF
cdr3_nt: TGTGCCGTCCGAGGGGCCAGCCGTGGGGCCAACGTCCTGACTTTC
clone_size: .
d_call: .
v_call: TRBV5-3
j_call: TRBJ2-6

cdr3_aa: CASSPANTIYF
cdr3_nt: TGTGCCAGCAGTCCCGCGAACACCATATATTTT
clone_size: .
d_call: .
v_call: TRBV28
j_call: TRBJ1-3

cdr3_aa: CASSEPTYEQYF
cdr3_nt: TGTGCCAGCAGTGAGCCCACCTACGAGCAGTACTTC
clone_size: many
d_call: .
v_call: TRBV2
j_call: TRBJ2-7

cdr3_aa: CASSLVRGGRETQYF
cdr3_nt: TGTGCCAGCAGCTTAGTGCGCGGGGGGCGAGAGACCCAGTACTTC
clone_size: .
d_call: TRBD2
v_call: TRBV7-6
j_call: TRBJ2-5

cdr3_aa: CASGPDSQETQYF
cdr3_nt: TGCGCCAGCGGTCCGGACAGCCAAGAGACCCAGTACTTC
clone_size: .
d_call: .
v_call: TRBV5-1
j_call: TRBJ2-5

cdr3_aa: CASSQFPQEQYF
cdr3_nt: TGTGCCAGCAGCCAATTCCCACAGGAGCAGTACTTC
clone_size: few
d_call: .
v_call: TRBV16
j_call: TRBJ2-7

cdr3_aa: CASSPWTSGGKGELFF
cdr3_nt: TGTGCCAGCAGCCCCTGGACTAGCGGGGGGAAGGGGGAGCTGTTTTTT
clone_size: many
d_call: TRBD2
v_call: TRBV9
j_call: TRBJ2-2

cdr3_aa: CAATEGVSGYTF
cdr3_nt: TGTGCCGCCACGGAGGGGGTTAGCGGCTACACCTTC
clone_size: few
d_call: .
v_call: TRBV7-9
j_call: TRBJ1-2

cdr3_aa: CSASGGGVLFNQPQHF
cdr3_nt: TGCAGTGCTAGCGGCGGAGGGGTCTTGTTCAATCAGCCCCAGCATTTT
clone_size: .
d_call: .
v_call: TRBV20-1
j_call: TRBJ1-5

cdr3_aa: CAWDPGSHNEQFF
cdr3_nt: TGTGCCTGGGACCCGGGATCCCACAATGAGCAGTTCTTC
clone_size: many
d_call: .
v_call: TRBV30
j_call: TRBJ2-1

cdr3_aa: CSAKTSSTLGAQFF
cdr3_nt: TGCAGTGCTAAGACTAGTTCAACACTCGGTGCGCAGTTCTTC
clone_size: .
d_call: .
v_call: TRBV20-1
j_call: TRBJ2-1

cdr3_aa: CASSFLPDQTQYF
cdr3_nt: TGTGCCAGCAGTTTCCTTCCAGACCAGACCCAGTACTTC
clone_size: many
d_call: .
v_call: TRBV27
j_call: TRBJ2-5